This TCR beta chain appears in the sequencing data of a study of blood T cell repertoires in COVID-19. In the authors' workflow: Counts of nucleated cells, estimated from reference gene primer amplification, were obtained. Some clones are missing from TCRdb's copy, which holds only in-frame ones; the method was immunoSEQ multiplex PCR. That table is the source of V, J and clone size, and D and trimming were worked out from the DNA. The data contain about 160,000 clones, 90% to 95% of them singletons. The ends were cut back, 1 base at V and 5 bases at J, with 21 bases in the middle. The CDR3 covers 17 residues. Germline V gene lookup returns CDR1 LNHDA and CDR2 SQIVND (reference sequence).

This sequence originates from a woman aged 55-70 years with COVID-19, enrolled during active disease. This rearrangement joins TRBV19 to TRBJ2-7; D may be TRBD1 (5 bases). Specimen: peripheral blood. The CDR3 reads CASSIGSGIVSGNEQYF. CDR3 sequence (DNA): TGTGCCAGTAGTATAGGGTCAGGGATTGTCTCGGGTAACGAGCAGTACTTC. Looking up the rest from reference TRBV19 and TRBJ2-7 gives the full variable domain: DGGITQSPKYLFRKEGQNVTLSCEQNLNHDAMYWYRQDPGQGLRLIYYSQIVNDFQKGDIAEGYSVSREKKESFPLTVTSAQKNPTAFYLCASSIGSGIVSGNEQYFGPGTRLTVT.